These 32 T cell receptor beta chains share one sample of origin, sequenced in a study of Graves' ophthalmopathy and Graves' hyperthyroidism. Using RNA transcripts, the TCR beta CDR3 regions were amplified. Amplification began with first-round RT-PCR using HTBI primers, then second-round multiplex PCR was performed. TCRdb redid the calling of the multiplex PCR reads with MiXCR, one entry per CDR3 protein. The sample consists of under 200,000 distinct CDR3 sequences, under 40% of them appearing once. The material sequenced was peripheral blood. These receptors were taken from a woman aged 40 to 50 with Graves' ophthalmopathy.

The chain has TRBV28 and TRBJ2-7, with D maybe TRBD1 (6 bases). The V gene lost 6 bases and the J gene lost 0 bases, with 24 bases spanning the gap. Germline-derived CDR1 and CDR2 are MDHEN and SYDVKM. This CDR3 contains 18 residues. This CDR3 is CASSSPPRGFYSSYEQYF. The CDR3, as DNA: TGTGCCAGCAGCTCCCCACCCAGGGGCTTTTATAGCTCCTACGAGCAGTACTTC.

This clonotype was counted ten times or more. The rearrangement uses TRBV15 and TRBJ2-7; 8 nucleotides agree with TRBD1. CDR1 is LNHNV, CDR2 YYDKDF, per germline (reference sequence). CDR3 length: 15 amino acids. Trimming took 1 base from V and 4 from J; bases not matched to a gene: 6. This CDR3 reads CATSRATGTGYEQYF. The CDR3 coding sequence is TGTGCCACCAGCAGAGCCACCGGGACAGGATACGAGCAGTACTTC.

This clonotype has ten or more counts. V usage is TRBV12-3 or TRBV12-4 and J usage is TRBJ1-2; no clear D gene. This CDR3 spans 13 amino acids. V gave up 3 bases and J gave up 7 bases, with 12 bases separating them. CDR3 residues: CASSLASWSGYTF. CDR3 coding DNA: TGTGCCAGCAGTTTGGCTTCGTGGAGTGGCTACACCTTC.

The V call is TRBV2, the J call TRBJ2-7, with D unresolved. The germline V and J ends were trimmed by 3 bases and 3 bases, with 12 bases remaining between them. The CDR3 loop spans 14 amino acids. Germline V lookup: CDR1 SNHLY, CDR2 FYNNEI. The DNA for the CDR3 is TGTGCCAGCAGTGATTTCCCTAAAGACTACGAGCAGTACTTC. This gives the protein CASSDFPKDYEQYF.

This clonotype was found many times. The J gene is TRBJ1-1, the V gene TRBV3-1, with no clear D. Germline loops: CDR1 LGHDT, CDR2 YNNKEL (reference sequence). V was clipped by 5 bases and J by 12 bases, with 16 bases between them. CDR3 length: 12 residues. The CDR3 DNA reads TGTGCCAGCAGCTCTCACGAGCGGGGTCCTTTCTTT. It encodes CASSSHERGPFF.

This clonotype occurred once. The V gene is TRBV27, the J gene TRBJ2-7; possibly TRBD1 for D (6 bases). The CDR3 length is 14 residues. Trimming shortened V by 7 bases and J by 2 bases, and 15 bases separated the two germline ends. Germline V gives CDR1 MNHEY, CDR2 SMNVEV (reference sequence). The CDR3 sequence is CASTPGTLTYEQYF. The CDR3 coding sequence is TGTGCCAGCACACCCGGGACACTCACCTACGAGCAGTACTTC.

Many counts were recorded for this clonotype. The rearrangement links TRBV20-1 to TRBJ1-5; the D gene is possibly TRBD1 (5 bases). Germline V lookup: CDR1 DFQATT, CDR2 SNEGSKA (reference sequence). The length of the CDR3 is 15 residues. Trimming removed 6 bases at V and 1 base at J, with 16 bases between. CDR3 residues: CSAPHIGQSNQPQHF. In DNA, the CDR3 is TGCAGTGCCCCACACATCGGACAAAGCAATCAGCCCCAGCATTTT.

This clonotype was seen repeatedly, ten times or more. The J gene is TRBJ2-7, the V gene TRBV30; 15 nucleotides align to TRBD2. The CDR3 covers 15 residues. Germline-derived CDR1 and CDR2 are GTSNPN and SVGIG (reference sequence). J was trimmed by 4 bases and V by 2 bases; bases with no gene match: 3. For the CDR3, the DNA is TGTGCCTGGAGTCGTGGGACTAGCGGGAGGTACGAGCAGTACTTC. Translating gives CAWSRGTSGRYEQYF.

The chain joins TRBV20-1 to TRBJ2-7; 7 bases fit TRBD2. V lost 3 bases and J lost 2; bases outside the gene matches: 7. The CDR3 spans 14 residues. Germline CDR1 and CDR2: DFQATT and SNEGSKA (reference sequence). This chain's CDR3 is CSASQGREPYEQYF. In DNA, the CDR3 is TGCAGTGCTAGTCAAGGGCGGGAGCCCTACGAGCAGTACTTC.

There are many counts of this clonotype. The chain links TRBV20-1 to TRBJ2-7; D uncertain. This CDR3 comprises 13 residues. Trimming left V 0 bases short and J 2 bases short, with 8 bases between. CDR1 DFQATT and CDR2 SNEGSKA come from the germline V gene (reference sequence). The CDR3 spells CSARDSSAYEQYF. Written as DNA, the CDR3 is TGCAGTGCTAGAGATTCGTCCGCCTACGAGCAGTACTTC.

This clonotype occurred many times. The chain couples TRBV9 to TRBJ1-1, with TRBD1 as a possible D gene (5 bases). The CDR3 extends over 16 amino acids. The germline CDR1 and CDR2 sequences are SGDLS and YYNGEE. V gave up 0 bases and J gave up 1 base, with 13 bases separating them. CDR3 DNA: TGTGCCAGCAGCGTAGATCCAGGGCTAGGGAACACTGAAGCTTTCTTT. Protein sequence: CASSVDPGLGNTEAFF.

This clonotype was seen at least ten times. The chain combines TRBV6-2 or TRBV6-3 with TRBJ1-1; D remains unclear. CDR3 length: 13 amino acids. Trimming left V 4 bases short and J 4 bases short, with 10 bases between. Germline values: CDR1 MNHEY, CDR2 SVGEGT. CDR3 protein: CASSSGWTTEAFF. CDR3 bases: TGTGCCAGCAGTTCGGGGTGGACCACTGAAGCTTTCTTT.

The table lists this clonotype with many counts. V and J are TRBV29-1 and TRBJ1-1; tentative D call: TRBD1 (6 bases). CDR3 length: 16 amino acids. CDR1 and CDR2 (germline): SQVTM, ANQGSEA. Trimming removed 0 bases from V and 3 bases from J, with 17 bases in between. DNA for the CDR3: TGCAGCGTTGAAGATTGGGGCAGGGGACTCTACACTGAAGCTTTCTTT. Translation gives CSVEDWGRGLYTEAFF. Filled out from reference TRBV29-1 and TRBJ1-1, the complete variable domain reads SAVISQKPSRDICQRGTSLTIQCQVDSQVTMMFWYRQQPGQSLTLIATANQGSEATYESGFVIDKFPISRPNLTFSTLTVSNMSPEDSSIYLCSVEDWGRGLYTEAFFGQGTRLTVV.

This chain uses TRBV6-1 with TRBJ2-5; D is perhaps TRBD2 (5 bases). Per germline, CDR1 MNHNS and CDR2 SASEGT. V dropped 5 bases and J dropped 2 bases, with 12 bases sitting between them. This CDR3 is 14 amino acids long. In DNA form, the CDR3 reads TGTGCCAGCAGTCAACTAGGGTATCAAGAGACCCAGTACTTC. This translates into CASSQLGYQETQYF.

CDR3 region: CASTPAGTAFEAFF. CDR3 sequence (DNA): TGTGCCAGCACCCCAGCCGGGACAGCCTTTGAAGCTTTCTTT. The chain couples TRBV12-3 or TRBV12-4 to TRBJ1-1, with TRBD1 identical over 7 bases. Losses at the gene ends were 7 bases for V and 7 bases for J; bases not matched to a gene: 12. The CDR3 has 14 residues.

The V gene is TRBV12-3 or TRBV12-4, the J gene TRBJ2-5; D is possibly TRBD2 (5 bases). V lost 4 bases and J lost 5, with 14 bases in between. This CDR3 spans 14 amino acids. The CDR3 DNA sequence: TGTGCCAGCAGTTCCAGCGGAACCTGGGAGACCCAGTACTTC. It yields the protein CASSSSGTWETQYF.

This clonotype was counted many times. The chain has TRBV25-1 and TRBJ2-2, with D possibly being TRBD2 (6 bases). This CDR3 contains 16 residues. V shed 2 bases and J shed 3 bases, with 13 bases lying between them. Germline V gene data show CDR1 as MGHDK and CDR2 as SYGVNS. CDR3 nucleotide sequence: TGTGCCAGCAGTGAAAGTGTCTGGGGGGACACCGGGGAGCTGTTTTTT. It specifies CASSESVWGDTGELFF.

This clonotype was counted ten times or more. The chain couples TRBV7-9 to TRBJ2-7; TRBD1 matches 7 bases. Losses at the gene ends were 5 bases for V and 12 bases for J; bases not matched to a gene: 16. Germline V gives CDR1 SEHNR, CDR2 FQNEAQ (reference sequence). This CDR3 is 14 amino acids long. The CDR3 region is CASSPVGQARGGYF. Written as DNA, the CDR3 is TGTGCCAGCAGCCCCGTAGGACAGGCCCGAGGGGGGTACTTC.

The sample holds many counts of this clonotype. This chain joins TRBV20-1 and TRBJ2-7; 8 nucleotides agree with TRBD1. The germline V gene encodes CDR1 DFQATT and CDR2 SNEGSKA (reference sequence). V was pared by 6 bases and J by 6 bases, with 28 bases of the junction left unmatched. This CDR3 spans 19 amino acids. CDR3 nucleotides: TGCAGTGCCCCATCCCCCGGCAGGGGGCGACTCCAGCTCGAAACCGAGCAGTACTTC. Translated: CSAPSPGRGRLQLETEQYF.

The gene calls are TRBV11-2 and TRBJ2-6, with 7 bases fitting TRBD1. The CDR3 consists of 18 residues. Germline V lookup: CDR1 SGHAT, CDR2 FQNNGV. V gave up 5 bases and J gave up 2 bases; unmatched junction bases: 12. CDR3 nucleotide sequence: TGTGCCAGCAGCCTGTTGGACAGGCGAACTACTGGGGCCAACGTCCTGACTTTC. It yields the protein CASSLLDRRTTGANVLTF.

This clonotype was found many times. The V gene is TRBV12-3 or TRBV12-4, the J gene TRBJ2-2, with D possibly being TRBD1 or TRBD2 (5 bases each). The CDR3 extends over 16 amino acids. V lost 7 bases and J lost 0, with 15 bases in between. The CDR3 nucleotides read TGTGCCAGCACCGACCGGGACCAAGCGAACACCGGGGAGCTGTTTTTT. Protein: CASTDRDQANTGELFF.

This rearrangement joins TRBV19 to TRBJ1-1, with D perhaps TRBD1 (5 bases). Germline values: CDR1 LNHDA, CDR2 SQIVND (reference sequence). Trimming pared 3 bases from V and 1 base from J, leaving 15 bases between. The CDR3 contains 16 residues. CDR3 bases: TGTGCCAGTAGTATGGGACCTCTCGGCAGGAACACTGAAGCTTTCTTT. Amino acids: CASSMGPLGRNTEAFF.

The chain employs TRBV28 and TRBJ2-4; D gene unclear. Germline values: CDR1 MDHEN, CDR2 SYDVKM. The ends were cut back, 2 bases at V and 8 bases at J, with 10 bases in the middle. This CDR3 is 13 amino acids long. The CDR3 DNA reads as TGTGCCAGCAGTTTAGGCAGGATGGACATTCAGTACTTC. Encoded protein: CASSLGRMDIQYF.

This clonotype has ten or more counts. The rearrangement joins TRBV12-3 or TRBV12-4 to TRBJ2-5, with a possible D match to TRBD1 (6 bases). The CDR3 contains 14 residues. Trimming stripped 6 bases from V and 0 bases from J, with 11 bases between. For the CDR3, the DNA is TGTGCCAGCAGACCAACAGGGTACCAAGAGACCCAGTACTTC. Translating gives CASRPTGYQETQYF.

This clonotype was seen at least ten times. DNA of the CDR3: TGTGCCAGCAGCTTGGCAGGATCTGGAAACACCATATATTTT. This encodes CASSLAGSGNTIYF. The J gene is TRBJ1-3, the V gene TRBV7-9, with no clear D. This CDR3 spans 14 amino acids. Per the germline V gene, CDR1 is SEHNR and CDR2 is FQNEAQ (reference sequence). The ends were cut back, 3 bases at V and 1 base at J, with 7 bases in the middle.

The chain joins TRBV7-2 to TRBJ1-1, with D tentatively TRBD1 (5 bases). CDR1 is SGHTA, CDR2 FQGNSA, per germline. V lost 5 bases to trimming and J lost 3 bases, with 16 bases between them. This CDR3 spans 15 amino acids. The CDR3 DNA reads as TGTGCCAGCAGCATGGAAGGGGTCCGGGACACTGAAGCTTTCTTT. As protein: CASSMEGVRDTEAFF.

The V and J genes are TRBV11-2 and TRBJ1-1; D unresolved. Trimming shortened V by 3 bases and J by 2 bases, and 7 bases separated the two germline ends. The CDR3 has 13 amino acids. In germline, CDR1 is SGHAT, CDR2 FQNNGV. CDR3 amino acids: CASSFRINTEAFF. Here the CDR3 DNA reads TGTGCCAGCAGCTTTCGGATTAACACTGAAGCTTTCTTT.

DNA of the CDR3: TGCAGTGCCAACACCGGGACAGGGGCGACTGAAGCTTTCTTT. Encoded protein: CSANTGTGATEAFF. The chain uses TRBV20-1 and TRBJ1-1; TRBD1 agrees at 10 bases. Unmatched junction bases numbered 9, after V lost 6 bases and J lost 5 bases. This CDR3 spans 14 amino acids. From germline, CDR1 is DFQATT and CDR2 SNEGSKA (reference sequence).

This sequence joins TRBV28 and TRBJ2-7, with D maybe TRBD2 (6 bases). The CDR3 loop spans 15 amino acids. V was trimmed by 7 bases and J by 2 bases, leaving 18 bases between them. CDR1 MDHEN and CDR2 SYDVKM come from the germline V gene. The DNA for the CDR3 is TGTGCCAGCAATTCCGGGGGACGGGAGACCTACGAGCAGTACTTC. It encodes CASNSGGRETYEQYF.

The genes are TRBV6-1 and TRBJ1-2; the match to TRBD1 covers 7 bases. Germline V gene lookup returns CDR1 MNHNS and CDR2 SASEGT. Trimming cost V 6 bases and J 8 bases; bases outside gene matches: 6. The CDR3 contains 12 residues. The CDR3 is CASRTGLTGYTF. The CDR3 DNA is TGTGCCAGCAGGACAGGGTTAACGGGCTACACCTTC.

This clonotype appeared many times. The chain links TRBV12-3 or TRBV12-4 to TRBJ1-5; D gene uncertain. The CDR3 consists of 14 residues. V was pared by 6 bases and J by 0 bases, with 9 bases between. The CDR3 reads CASSRDFSNQPQHF. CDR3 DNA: TGTGCCAGCAGCCGGGATTTTAGCAATCAGCCCCAGCATTTT.

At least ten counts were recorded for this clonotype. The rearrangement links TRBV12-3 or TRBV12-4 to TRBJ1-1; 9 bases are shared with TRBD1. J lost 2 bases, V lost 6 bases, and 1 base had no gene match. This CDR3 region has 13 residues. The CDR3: CASRGQGNTEAFF. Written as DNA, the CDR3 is TGTGCCAGCAGGGGACAGGGTAACACTGAAGCTTTCTTT.